Sequencing of this T cell receptor beta chain was carried out in a study of shared clonotypes between healthy human individuals. For the study at large: Donors had three CD4 naive, three CD4 memory, two CD8 naive and one CD8 memory plate apiece. Whole-study results and caveats: Larger estimated richness was generally recorded for naive subsets relative to memory subsets. Represented diversity, genetic and exposure-history alike, was limited by few donors. Sharing across four donors was highest in naive CD4 (roughly 5%) and lowest in memory CD8 (approximately 0.4%).

Only CD45RO-negative cells positively selected for CCR7 counted as naive CD8 cells, so terminally differentiated effector memory CD45RA+ cells were excluded. Of note for this clone: The target antigen is unknown.

The germline V and J ends were trimmed by 0 bases and 2 bases, with 10 bases remaining between them. The CDR3 has 15 amino acids. Per germline, CDR1 SGDLS and CDR2 YYNGEE. Method: immunoSEQ multiplex PCR; TCRdb's copy keeps in-frame clones and lacks some. In the table there are about 2 million clones, roughly 94% of which are singletons. The origin of this receptor is a man younger than 35 in good health. Sequencing input: naive CD8+ T cells sorted from blood. The rearrangement joins TRBV9 to TRBJ2-3; D is perhaps TRBD1 (5 bases). CDR3 protein: CASSVEVGHTDTQYF. The DNA for the CDR3 is TGTGCCAGCAGCGTAGAGGTAGGACACACAGATACGCAGTATTTT.